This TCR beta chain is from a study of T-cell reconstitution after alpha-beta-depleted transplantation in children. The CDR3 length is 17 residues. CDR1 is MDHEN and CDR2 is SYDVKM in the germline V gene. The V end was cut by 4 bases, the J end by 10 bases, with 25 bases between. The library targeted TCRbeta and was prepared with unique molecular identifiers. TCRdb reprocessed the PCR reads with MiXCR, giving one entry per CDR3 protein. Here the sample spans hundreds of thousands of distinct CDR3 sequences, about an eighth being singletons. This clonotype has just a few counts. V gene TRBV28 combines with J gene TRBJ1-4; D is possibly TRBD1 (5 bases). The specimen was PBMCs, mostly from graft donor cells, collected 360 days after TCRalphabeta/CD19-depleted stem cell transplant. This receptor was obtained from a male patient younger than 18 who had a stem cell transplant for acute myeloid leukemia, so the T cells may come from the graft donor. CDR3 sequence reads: CASSSTWDGAVYGKLFF. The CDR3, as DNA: TGTGCCAGCAGTTCAACATGGGACGGGGCCGTTTATGGAAAACTGTTTTTT.